The entry that follows covers one TCR beta chain sequence. This record comes from a study of naive and memory T cell subsets. The CDR3 covers 13 residues. V lost 0 bases, J lost 5 bases, and 8 bases lay in between. In germline, CDR1 is SGHRS, CDR2 YFSETQ. An equimolar mix of two oligonucleotides served as the beta constant-region primer for TRBC1 and TRBC2. TCRdb called the UMI-ligation and nested PCR reads again in MiXCR, with one record for every CDR3 protein. The table records more than 25,000 distinct CDR3 sequences, around 10% of them present only once. The J gene is TRBJ2-5, the V gene TRBV5-1; D unresolved. The sequencing input was effector memory CD4+ T cells from blood. Subset indicated: effector memory, CD45RA- CD27-. The sequence was collected from a human donor in good health. The CDR3, as DNA: TGCGCCAGCAGCTTGGGCATGGGGGAGACCCAGTACTTC. It is translated as CASSLGMGETQYF.